The subject of this entry is one T cell receptor (beta chain). Trimming stripped 4 bases from V and 6 bases from J, with 13 bases between. Per germline, CDR1 ENHRY and CDR2 SYGVKD. The CDR3 loop spans 13 amino acids. Those with alopecia areata gave lesional scalp punch biopsies and peripheral blood. Sorted out of PBMCs were CD4+ T cells and CD8+ T cells. The data originate from a study of CD8+ T cells in alopecia areata. Reverse transcription of extracted RNA yielded cDNA, which provided the sequencing template. Clones were read by immunoSEQ multiplex PCR, and TCRdb kept only the in-frame ones, dropping some. The top ten hold 4.5% of the sample, which has 100,000 to 150,000 clones, roughly three fifths seen once.

The clonotype was recovered from a human donor with alopecia areata. Sequencing was performed on CD4+ T cells sorted from blood, taken at week 0. The chain recombines TRBV10-3 with TRBJ2-7; perhaps TRBD2 as D (5 bases). CDR3 nucleotides: TGTGCCATCAGTGCCCGAGAGAGCGGCGAGCAGTACTTC. This sequence encodes CAISARESGEQYF.